The T cell receptor beta chain under discussion was sequenced for a study of T cell responses to AZD1222 COVID-19 vaccine. The CDR3 loop spans 11 amino acids. Per the germline V gene, CDR1 is MNHEY and CDR2 is SMNVEV (reference sequence). V dropped 4 bases and J dropped 8 bases, with 5 bases sitting between them. Sequencing used immunoSEQ multiplex PCR; TCRdb keeps in-frame clones, though not all of them. The sample yields about 40,000 clones, approximately 88% seen once. J is TRBJ1-4 and V is TRBV27; no firm D call. The source of this sequence is an adult who received the MenACWY meningococcal vaccine as a control. This specimen consisted of peripheral blood, obtained 28 days after the second dose of the MenACWY control vaccine. Here the CDR3 reads CASSSREKLFF. CDR3 coding DNA: TGTGCCAGCAGTTCAAGGGAAAAACTGTTTTTT.